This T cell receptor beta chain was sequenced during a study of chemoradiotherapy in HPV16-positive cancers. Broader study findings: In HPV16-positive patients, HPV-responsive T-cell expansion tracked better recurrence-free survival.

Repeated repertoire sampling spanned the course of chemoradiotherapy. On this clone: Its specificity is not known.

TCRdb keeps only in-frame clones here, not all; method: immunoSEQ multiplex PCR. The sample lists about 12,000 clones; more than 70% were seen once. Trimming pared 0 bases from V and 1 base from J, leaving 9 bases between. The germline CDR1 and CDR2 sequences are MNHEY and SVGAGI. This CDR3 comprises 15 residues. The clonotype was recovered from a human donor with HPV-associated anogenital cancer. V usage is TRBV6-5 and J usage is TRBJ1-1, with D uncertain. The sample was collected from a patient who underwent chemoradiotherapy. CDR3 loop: CASSYSIQRNTEAFF. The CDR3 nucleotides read TGTGCCAGCAGTTACTCTATCCAGCGGAACACTGAAGCTTTCTTT.